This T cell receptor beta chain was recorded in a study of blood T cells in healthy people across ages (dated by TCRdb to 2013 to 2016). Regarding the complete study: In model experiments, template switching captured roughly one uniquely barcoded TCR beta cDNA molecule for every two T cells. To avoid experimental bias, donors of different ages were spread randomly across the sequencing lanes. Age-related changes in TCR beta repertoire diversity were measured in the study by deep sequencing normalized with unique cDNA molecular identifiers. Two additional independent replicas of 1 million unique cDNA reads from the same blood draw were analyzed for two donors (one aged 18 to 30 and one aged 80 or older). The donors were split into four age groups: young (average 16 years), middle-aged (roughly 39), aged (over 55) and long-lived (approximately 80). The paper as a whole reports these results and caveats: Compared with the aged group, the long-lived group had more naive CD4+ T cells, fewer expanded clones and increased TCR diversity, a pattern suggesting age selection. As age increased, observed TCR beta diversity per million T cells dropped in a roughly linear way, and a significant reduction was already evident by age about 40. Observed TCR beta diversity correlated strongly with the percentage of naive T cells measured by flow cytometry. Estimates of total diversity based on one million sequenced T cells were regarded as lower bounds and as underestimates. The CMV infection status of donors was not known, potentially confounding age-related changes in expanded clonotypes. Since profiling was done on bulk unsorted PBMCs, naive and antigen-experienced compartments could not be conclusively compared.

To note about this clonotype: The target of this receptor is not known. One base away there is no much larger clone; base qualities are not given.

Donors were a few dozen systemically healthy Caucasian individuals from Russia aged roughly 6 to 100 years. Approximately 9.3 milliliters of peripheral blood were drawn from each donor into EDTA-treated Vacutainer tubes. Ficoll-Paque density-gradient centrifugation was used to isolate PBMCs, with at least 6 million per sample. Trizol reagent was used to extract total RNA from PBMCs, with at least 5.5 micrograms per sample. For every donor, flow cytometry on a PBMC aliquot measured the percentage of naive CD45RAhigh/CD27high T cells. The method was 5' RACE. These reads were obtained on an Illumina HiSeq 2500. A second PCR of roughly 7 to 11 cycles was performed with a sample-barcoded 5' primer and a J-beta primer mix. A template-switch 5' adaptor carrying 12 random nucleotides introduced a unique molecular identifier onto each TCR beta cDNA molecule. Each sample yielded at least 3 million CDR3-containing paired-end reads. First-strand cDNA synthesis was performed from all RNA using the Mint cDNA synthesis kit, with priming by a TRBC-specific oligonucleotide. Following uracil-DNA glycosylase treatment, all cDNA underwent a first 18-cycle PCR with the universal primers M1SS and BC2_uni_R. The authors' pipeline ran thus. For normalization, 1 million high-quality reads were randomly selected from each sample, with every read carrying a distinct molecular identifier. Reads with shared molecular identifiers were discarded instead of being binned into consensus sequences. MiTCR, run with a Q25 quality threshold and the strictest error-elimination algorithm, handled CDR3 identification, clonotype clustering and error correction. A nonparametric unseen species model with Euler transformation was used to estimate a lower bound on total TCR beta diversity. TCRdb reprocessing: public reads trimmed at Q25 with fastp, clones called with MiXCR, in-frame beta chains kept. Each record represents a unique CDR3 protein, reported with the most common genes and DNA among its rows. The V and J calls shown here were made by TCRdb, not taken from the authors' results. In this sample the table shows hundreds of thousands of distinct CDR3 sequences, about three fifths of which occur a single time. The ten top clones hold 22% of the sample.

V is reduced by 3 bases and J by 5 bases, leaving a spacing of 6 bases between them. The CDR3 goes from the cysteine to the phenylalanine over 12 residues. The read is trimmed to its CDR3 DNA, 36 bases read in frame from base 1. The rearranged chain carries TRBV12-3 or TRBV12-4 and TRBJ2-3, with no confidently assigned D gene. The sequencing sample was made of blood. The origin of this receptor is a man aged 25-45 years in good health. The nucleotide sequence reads TGTGCCAGCAGTTTCACGGGAGATACGCAGTATTTT. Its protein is CASSFTGDTQYF.